This TCR beta chain is drawn from a study of graft-versus-host responses after intestinal transplantation. Study-wide results and limits: GvH clones turned up in recipient marrow; some had shown up first in ileum or blood. The study found high graft-versus-host to host-versus-graft clonal ratios in allografts of patients with graft-donor T cell macrochimerism.

Assay used: immunoSEQ multiplex PCR; TCRdb lists only in-frame clones, some missing. The sample includes 90,000 to 150,000 clones, about 93% seen only once; the top ten take around 0.12%. Note on this clone: Its target is not known.

Trimming took 7 bases from V and 2 from J, leaving 6 bases between them. This CDR3 contains 12 residues. From germline, CDR1 is MNHEY and CDR2 SVGAGI. The origin of this receptor is a human donor who received an intestinal transplant. Sequenced material: unstimulated CD4+ T cells sorted from spleen or lymph node cells, taken before intestinal transplant. The chain couples TRBV6-5 to TRBJ2-1; no definite D call. The CDR3 bases are TGTGCCAGCAAAGCGACCTACAATGAGCAGTTCTTC. Translating it yields CASKATYNEQFF.